The entry that follows covers one TCR beta chain sequence. The antigen remains unidentified. The V gene lost 1 base and the J gene lost 3 bases, with 14 bases spanning the gap. Germline V CDR1 and CDR2: SGHTS, YDEGEE. The CDR3 has 16 residues. These data are taken from a study of T cell responses to AZD1222 COVID-19 vaccine. Study-wide results and caveats: Across the whole spike, CD4 TCRs peaked at regions 160-218 and 743-854.

The protocol was immunoSEQ multiplex PCR, while the TCRdb copy is restricted to in-frame clones and leaves out a portion. Of some 100,000 clones listed, approximately 90% are singletons. This receptor was identified in an adult in good health. The chain employs TRBV5-8 and TRBJ2-4, with D unresolved. Here the sequenced sample was peripheral blood, taken on day 0 of AZD1222 vaccination. The CDR3 bases are TGTGCCAGCAGCTTGTCGCGGATTACGGGCAAAAACATTCAGTACTTC. Translated: CASSLSRITGKNIQYF. Drawing the rest from reference TRBV5-8 and TRBJ2-4, the complete variable domain is EAGVTQSPTHLIKTRGQQATLRCSPISGHTSVYWYQQALGLGLQFLLWYDEGEERNRGNFPPRFSGRQFPNYSSELNVNALELEDSALYLCASSLSRITGKNIQYFGAGTRLSVL.